This TCR beta chain emerged from a study of vaccination and CD4 T cells after COVID-19. Study background: Six men and four women formed the convalescents, two being Hispanic. The study, taken as a whole, reports: Among those convalescent, a median roughly 90% of reactive clones emerged solely post-vaccination.

Cultured CD4+ T cell DNA was sequenced using the Oncomine TCR Beta short-read assay. Investigators isolated genomic DNA from cultured CD4+ T cells. TCRdb independently ran MiXCR on the PCR reads; one entry per CDR3 protein. The data show 15,000 or so distinct CDR3 sequences, 58% seen once. In this sample, this clonotype turned up a few times. Its antigen remains unidentified. Treatment noted: approximately nine-day PBMC culture with coronavirus spike peptide pools or control peptides (ViraFEST assay). Germline V gene data show CDR1 as DFQATT and CDR2 as SNEGSKA (reference sequence). The CDR3 extends over 14 amino acids. Trimming took off 5 bases at V and 5 bases at J, with 18 bases between the two ends.

The TCR was taken from a human donor who had recovered from COVID-19. This chain joins TRBV20-1 and TRBJ1-2; D is possibly TRBD1 (6 bases). The sequenced sample consisted of CD4+ T cells from blood, cultured in vitro. The CDR3 protein is CSALDSLIGYGYTF. In nucleotides, the CDR3 is TGCAGTGCTCTGGACAGCCTTATAGGGTATGGCTACACCTTC.